This passage covers 17 T cell receptor beta chains from one sample sequenced in a study of blood T cell repertoires in COVID-19. The protocol was immunoSEQ multiplex PCR, while the TCRdb copy is restricted to in-frame clones and leaves out a portion. The sample has some 240,000 clones; around nine tenths are singletons. Sequencing was done on a sample of peripheral blood. These receptors were obtained from a man aged 55 to 70 with COVID-19, enrolled during active disease.

The chain couples TRBV30 to TRBJ1-1, with 7 nucleotides matching TRBD1. V was clipped by 8 bases and J by 1 base; unmatched bases: 7. Per germline, CDR1 GTSNPN and CDR2 SVGIG (reference sequence). The CDR3 is 13 residues long. The CDR3 is CAAPRQGNTEAFF. The CDR3 nucleotides are TGTGCCGCCCCACGACAGGGGAACACTGAAGCTTTCTTT.

This clone was seen more than once but under ten times. The V and J genes are TRBV5-1 and TRBJ1-1; tentative D call: TRBD1 (5 bases). The CDR3 covers 15 residues. CDR1 and CDR2 (germline): SGHRS, YFSETQ. Trimming took off 5 bases at V and 1 base at J, with 15 bases between the two ends. The CDR3 spells CASRPRENSNTEAFF. CDR3 DNA: TGCGCCAGCAGGCCCAGGGAAAACTCGAACACTGAAGCTTTCTTT.

The CDR3 spells CASSVEGGRAGEQFF. CDR3 in DNA: TGTGCCAGCAGCGTAGAGGGCGGGAGGGCCGGAGAGCAGTTCTTC. The V gene is TRBV9, the J gene TRBJ2-1; 9 bases are a match to TRBD2. From germline, CDR1 is SGDLS and CDR2 YYNGEE. The V and J ends lost 0 bases and 10 bases, in that order; junction bases with no gene match: 8. The CDR3 extends over 15 amino acids. Combining the CDR3 with reference TRBV9 and TRBJ2-1 gives the whole variable domain DSGVTQTPKHLITATGQRVTLRCSPRSGDLSVYWYQQSLDQGLQFLIQYYNGEERAKGNILERFSAQQFPDLHSELNLSSLELGDSALYFCASSVEGGRAGEQFFGPGTRLTVL.

This sequence joins TRBV9 and TRBJ2-7; 12 bases match TRBD2. The CDR3 covers 15 residues. The junction had 1 base not matched to a gene; V was cut back by 0 bases and J by 3 bases. Germline V gene sequence: CDR1 SGDLS, CDR2 YYNGEE. CDR3 nucleotide sequence: TGTGCCAGCAGCGTAGGGACTAGCGGGGTCTACGAGCAGTACTTC. Protein: CASSVGTSGVYEQYF.

The chain couples TRBV4-2 to TRBJ1-4, with 8 nucleotides matching TRBD1. Germline lookup yields CDR1 LGHNA and CDR2 YNFKEQ. This CDR3 region has 17 residues. V was pared by 2 bases and J by 1 base, with 6 bases of the junction left unmatched. The CDR3 DNA sequence: TGTGCCAGCAGCCAACAGACAGGGGTCAAAACTAATGAAAAACTGTTTTTT. Its translation is CASSQQTGVKTNEKLFF.

This clone was counted a few times. The chain carries TRBV2 and TRBJ2-7; the D is unclear. Trimming took 8 bases from V and 0 from J, leaving 11 bases between them. The CDR3 runs 13 residues. The germline V gene encodes CDR1 SNHLY and CDR2 FYNNEI. The CDR3 DNA is TGTGCCAGCCTCTTGGAGAGCTCCTACGAGCAGTACTTC. It yields the protein CASLLESSYEQYF.

The J gene is TRBJ1-2, the V gene TRBV3-1 (or the pseudogene TRBV3-2); possibly TRBD1 for D (6 bases). V lost 1 base to trimming and J lost 4 bases, with 13 bases between them. Germline lookup yields CDR1 LGHDT and CDR2 YNNKEL (reference sequence). The CDR3 consists of 15 residues. The CDR3 loop reads CASSQGQARVYGYTF. CDR3 in DNA: TGTGCCAGCAGCCAAGGACAGGCAAGAGTCTATGGCTACACCTTC.

V and J are TRBV28 and TRBJ2-7; 7 bases are a match to TRBD2. V lost 3 bases, J lost 2 bases, and 10 bases stayed unmatched. CDR1 is MDHEN and CDR2 is SYDVKM in the germline V gene. This CDR3 has 16 residues. The CDR3 coding sequence is TGTGCCAGCAGTTTTTACGGGGGGAACGACCCCTACGAGCAGTACTTC. Its protein is CASSFYGGNDPYEQYF.

The chain uses TRBV27 and TRBJ1-5; perhaps TRBD1 as D (5 bases). There are 16 residues in the CDR3. V was trimmed by 5 bases and J by 0 bases, leaving 14 bases between them. Germline loops: CDR1 MNHEY, CDR2 SMNVEV (reference sequence). In DNA, the CDR3 is TGTGCCAGCAGTCTATGGGGGGATAATAGCAATCAGCCCCAGCATTTT. Its translation: CASSLWGDNSNQPQHF.

The DNA of the CDR3 is TGTGCCTGGAGTGTAGGGGGAGGGTTGAAGCCCCAGCATTTT. This encodes CAWSVGGGLKPQHF. The V call is TRBV30, the J call TRBJ1-5; tentatively, D is TRBD1 (6 bases). Germline CDR1 and CDR2: GTSNPN and SVGIG (reference sequence). Trimming removed 0 bases at V and 8 bases at J, with 14 bases between. This CDR3 spans 14 amino acids.

V is TRBV11-2 and J is TRBJ2-1; 7 bases are a match to TRBD2. Germline values: CDR1 SGHAT, CDR2 FQNNGV. CDR3 length equals 18 residues. J was trimmed by 0 bases and V by 2 bases; bases with no gene match: 10. The CDR3: CASSLSGSGGLSYNEQFF. In DNA form, the CDR3 reads TGTGCCAGCAGCTTATCAGGGTCGGGAGGACTCTCCTACAATGAGCAGTTCTTC.

The chain carries TRBV24-1 and TRBJ1-5; 9 bases agree with TRBD1. V lost 4 bases to trimming and J lost 1 base; unmatched junction nucleotides: 4. The CDR3 has 16 residues. The germline V gene has CDR1 KGHDR and CDR2 SFDVKD. The CDR3 DNA sequence: TGTGCCACCAGTGACCCCGGACAGGGGAGCAATCAGCCCCAGCATTTT. As protein: CATSDPGQGSNQPQHF.

This clone occurred once. The V gene is TRBV7-2, the J gene TRBJ2-1; TRBD2 matches 7 bases. The trim removed 2 bases at V and 5 bases at J, leaving 6 bases unmatched. The V gene's germline CDR1 is SGHTA and CDR2 FQGNSA. The CDR3 is 15 amino acids. CDR3 sequence: CASSLSGTNNNEQFF. The CDR3 DNA sequence: TGTGCCAGCAGCTTAAGCGGGACCAACAACAATGAGCAGTTCTTC.

This clone was seen a single time. V and J are TRBV3-1 (or the pseudogene TRBV3-2) and TRBJ1-1; the match to TRBD1 covers 7 bases. This CDR3 is 17 amino acids long. The V segment lost 0 bases and the J segment 6 bases; nucleotides outside the gene matches: 13. Germline V gives CDR1 LGHDT, CDR2 YNNKEL (reference sequence). Here the CDR3 reads CASSQDGPRTGVPEAFF. The CDR3 nucleotides are TGTGCCAGCAGCCAAGATGGTCCCCGAACAGGGGTGCCTGAAGCTTTCTTT.

This chain links TRBV10-1 with TRBJ2-1; 13 bases are shared with TRBD2. Germline CDR1 is WNHNN and CDR2 is SYGVQD (reference sequence). V gave up 4 bases and J gave up 6 bases; unmatched junction bases: 3. The CDR3 sequence is 15 residues long. The CDR3 bases are TGCGCCAGCAGTGCGGGACTAGCGGGGCGCAATGAGCAGTTCTTC. This encodes CASSAGLAGRNEQFF.

The CDR3 DNA reads TGTGCCTGGGAAAGGACAGGAATTGGCTACACCTTC. This sequence encodes CAWERTGIGYTF. This rearrangement joins TRBV30 to TRBJ1-2; 7 bases are shared with TRBD1. Germline loops: CDR1 GTSNPN, CDR2 SVGIG (reference sequence). The CDR3 length is 12 residues. Trimming removed 5 bases from V and 7 bases from J; junction bases left unmatched: 7.

The gene calls are TRBV5-1 and TRBJ1-1; 9 bases agree with TRBD1. Germline trimming cut 2 bases from V and 1 base from J; bases unmatched to any gene: 3. Germline CDR1 reads SGHRS; CDR2 reads YFSETQ. This CDR3 has 15 residues. CDR3 region: CASSLPTGGNTEAFF. The CDR3 nucleotides read TGCGCCAGCAGCTTACCGACAGGGGGGAACACTGAAGCTTTCTTT.